Given below is one T cell receptor (beta chain) in context. This clonotype was observed many times. This clone's antigen is unknown. An end of the junction differs from the germline gene, which may be a read error. According to the germline V gene (reference sequence), CDR1 reads SSHAT and CDR2 reads FNYEAQ. From the cysteine through the phenylalanine, the CDR3 covers 15 amino acids. Only CDR3 DNA is held: 45 bases, read in frame from base 1. For sequencing, an Illumina HiSeq 2000 was employed. TCR beta chain libraries were generated through multiplex PCR amplification. The amplified TCR beta chain products were analyzed by high-throughput sequencing. TCRdb reworked the public reads: Q25 trimming with fastp, MiXCR clone assembly, productive beta chains retained. Each CDR3 protein appears once, grouped with its most common genes and DNA. The sample yields around 150,000 distinct CDR3 sequences; under 25% were counted once. The ten largest clones take up approximately 2.7% of the sample.

This sample stems from a study of breast tumors, draining lymph nodes, adjacent tissues listed by TCRdb under 2016. At the level of the whole study: TCR beta repertoires were compared across tumor, adjacent nontumor tissue and axillary lymph nodes obtained from breast cancer patients. The study aimed to assess the relationships and possible T-cell exchange between tumor, surrounding tissue and draining lymph node repertoires in human breast cancer. Points the paper makes about the study in general: The data were considered consistent with most tumor T cells being derived from the lymph node and subsequently expanding within tumor tissue. T-cell repertoire diversity in tumors was found to be lower than in lymph nodes but higher than in nontumor tissue, and preferential V and J gene usage was observed. In luminal-like breast cancer, tumor and nontumor tissue repertoires resembled each other significantly more than in basal-like breast cancer. The conclusion that tumor T cells originate in lymph nodes was framed as consistent with a hypothesis rather than directly demonstrated.

The axillary draining lymph nodes of breast cancer patients were the source of the lymph node samples. The sequenced sample was axillary lymph node tissue. The chain links TRBV7-7 with TRBJ2-5; 10 bases in the middle match TRBD1. The receptor was isolated from a female donor with breast cancer. Some clones in this sample may be carry-over from other donors' samples. The CDR3 protein is CASSSDRGHGETQYF. DNA sequence: TGTGCTAGCAGCTCTGACAGGGGGCATGGGGAGACCCAGTACTTC.